The 8 T cell receptor beta chains reported below all come from one sample, sequenced in a study of T cells after yellow fever vaccination. In TCRdb, the 5' RACE reads were re-called with MiXCR into one record per CDR3 protein. Among just under 600,000 distinct CDR3 sequences listed, approximately 12% were seen once. Sequencing was performed on PBMCs, taken on the day of the yellow fever booster vaccination. These TCRs come from a young man who received the YFV17D yellow fever vaccine.

Remarks on this clonotype: A read error may account for a junction end that differs from germline. The chain uses TRBV6-1 and TRBJ1-1, with D unclear. CDR3 length: 15 amino acids. From germline, CDR1 is MNHNS and CDR2 SASEGT. The CDR3 spells CASSRGRRTNSEAFF. Written as DNA, the CDR3 is TGTGCCAGCAGTCGCGGACGGCGGACGAACTCTGAAGCTTTCTTT.

This chain links TRBV10-3 with TRBJ1-5; possibly TRBD1 for D (5 bases). This CDR3 contains 14 residues. The V end lost 3 bases, the J end lost 5 bases, and 11 bases lay between the germline ends. Germline V lookup: CDR1 ENHRY, CDR2 SYGVKD. CDR3 protein: CAISDLDRDQPQHF. CDR3 DNA sequence: TGTGCCATCAGTGATTTAGACAGAGATCAGCCCCAGCATTTT.

This sequence joins TRBV6-2 or TRBV6-3 and TRBJ2-3, with 9 bases identical to TRBD1. Per the germline V gene, CDR1 is MNHEY and CDR2 is SVGEGT. The CDR3 contains 23 residues. After removal of 0 bases from V and 4 bases from J, the junction contained 26 bases not matched to a gene. The CDR3 loop reads CASSYSTKRDRVKAGPTADTQYF. CDR3 DNA: TGTGCCAGCAGTTACTCCACAAAGAGGGACAGGGTTAAGGCGGGCCCTACAGCAGATACGCAGTATTTT.

The chain joins TRBV9 to TRBJ2-1, with unresolved D. CDR3 length: 15 residues. The V and J ends lost 0 bases and 4 bases respectively, with 11 bases between them. The germline CDR1 and CDR2 sequences are SGDLS and YYNGEE. In nucleotides, the CDR3 is TGTGCCAGCAGCGTAGAACAAGCTCTTTACAATGAGCAGTTCTTC. Translated, it gives CASSVEQALYNEQFF.

The rearrangement links TRBV12-3 or TRBV12-4 to TRBJ2-7; D perhaps matches TRBD2 (5 bases). Trimming stripped 3 bases from V and 6 bases from J, with 12 bases between. The length of the CDR3 is 13 residues. The CDR3 loop reads CASSLRAPSEQYF. In DNA form, the CDR3 reads TGTGCCAGCAGTTTGCGGGCCCCGAGCGAGCAGTACTTC.

This clonotype was seen once. V gene TRBV5-1 combines with J gene TRBJ2-1, with TRBD1 matching over 7 bases. This CDR3 region has 13 residues. The germline gives CDR1 SGHRS, CDR2 YFSETQ. Germline trimming cut 3 bases from V and 8 bases from J; bases unmatched to any gene: 5. The CDR3 reads CASSSTGNHEQFF. CDR3 DNA sequence: TGCGCCAGCAGCTCGACAGGGAACCATGAGCAGTTCTTC.

Only a few counts were recorded for this clonotype. V usage is TRBV7-9 and J usage is TRBJ2-3; D call uncertain. Germline CDR1 is SEHNR and CDR2 is FQNEAQ (reference sequence). The ends were cut back, 11 bases at V and 5 bases at J, with 11 bases in the middle. This CDR3 region has 11 residues. The CDR3 DNA is TGTGCCCCCCAGAAGCAAGATACGCAGTATTTT. It translates to CAPQKQDTQYF.

In the case of this clonotype: It may be a read error: a sequence one base away is much more abundant. V and J are TRBV6-1 and TRBJ2-5; 7 bases are a match to TRBD1. Germline lookup yields CDR1 MNHNS and CDR2 SASEGT. The CDR3 totals 13 residues. The CDR3: CASRDRSQETLYF. The CDR3 region has the DNA TGTGCCAGCAGGGACAGGAGCCAAGAGACCCTGTACTTC.